This TCR beta chain was recorded in a study of cytomegalovirus exposure and HLA in healthy donors. Vbeta (60) and Jbeta (13) primers were used in the PCR. This table comes from immunoSEQ multiplex PCR, and its TCRdb copy is limited to in-frame clones, with some not included. The profile shows 150,000 or so clones, roughly 82% of them singletons. Between the trimmed V and J ends, which lost 2 bases and 0 bases, there was a span of 9 bases. The CDR3 contains 15 residues. The sample comprised PBMCs. The clonotype originates from a woman between 50 and 59 years old in good health and CMV-seropositive. The chain joins TRBV5-3 to TRBJ1-5; D is undetermined. TRBV5-3 is flagged as an ORF with uncertain function. The CDR3 loop is CARSFPGDSNQPQHF. DNA of the CDR3: TGTGCCAGAAGCTTTCCCGGGGATAGCAATCAGCCCCAGCATTTT.